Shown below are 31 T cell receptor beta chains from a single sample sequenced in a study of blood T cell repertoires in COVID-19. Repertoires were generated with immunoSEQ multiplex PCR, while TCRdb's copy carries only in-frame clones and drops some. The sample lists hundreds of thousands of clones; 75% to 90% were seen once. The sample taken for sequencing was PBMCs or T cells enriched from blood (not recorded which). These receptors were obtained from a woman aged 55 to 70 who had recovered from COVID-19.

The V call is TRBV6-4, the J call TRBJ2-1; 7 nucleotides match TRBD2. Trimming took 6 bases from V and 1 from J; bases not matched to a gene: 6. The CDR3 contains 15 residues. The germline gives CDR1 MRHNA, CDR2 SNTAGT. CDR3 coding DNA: TGTGCCAGCAGCCACAGCGGGAATTCCTACAATGAGCAGTTCTTC. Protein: CASSHSGNSYNEQFF.

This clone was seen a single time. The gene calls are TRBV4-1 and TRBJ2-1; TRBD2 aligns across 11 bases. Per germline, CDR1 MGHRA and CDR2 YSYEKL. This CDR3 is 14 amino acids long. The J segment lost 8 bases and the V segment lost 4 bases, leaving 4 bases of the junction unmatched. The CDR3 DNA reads TGCGCCAGCAGCCGTAGCGGGGGGGCCGATGAGCAGTTCTTC. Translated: CASSRSGGADEQFF.

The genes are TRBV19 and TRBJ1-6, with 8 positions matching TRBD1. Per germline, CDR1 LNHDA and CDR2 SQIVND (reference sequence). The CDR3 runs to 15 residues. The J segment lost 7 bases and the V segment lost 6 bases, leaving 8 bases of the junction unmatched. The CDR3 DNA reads TGTGCCAGTAGAACCCAGGGGGCCCCCAATTCACCCCTCCACTTT. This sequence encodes CASRTQGAPNSPLHF.

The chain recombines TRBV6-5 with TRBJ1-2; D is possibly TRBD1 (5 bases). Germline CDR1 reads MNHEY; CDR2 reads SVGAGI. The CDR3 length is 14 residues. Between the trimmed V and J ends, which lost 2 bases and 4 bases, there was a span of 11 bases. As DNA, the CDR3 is TGTGCCAGCAGTTACGCCGGTGACAGCTATGGCTACACCTTC. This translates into CASSYAGDSYGYTF.

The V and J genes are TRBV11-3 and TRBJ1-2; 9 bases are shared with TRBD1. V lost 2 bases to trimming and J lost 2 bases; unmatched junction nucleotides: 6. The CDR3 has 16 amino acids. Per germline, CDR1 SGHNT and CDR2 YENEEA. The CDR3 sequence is CASSLSGTGQNYGYTF. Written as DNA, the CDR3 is TGTGCCAGCAGCTTATCCGGGACAGGGCAGAACTATGGCTACACCTTC.

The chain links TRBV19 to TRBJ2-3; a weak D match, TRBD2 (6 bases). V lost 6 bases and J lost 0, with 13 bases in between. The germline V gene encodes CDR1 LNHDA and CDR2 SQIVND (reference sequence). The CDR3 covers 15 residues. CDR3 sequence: CASSGGSASTDTQYF. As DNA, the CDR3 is TGTGCCAGTAGCGGGGGATCCGCTAGCACAGATACGCAGTATTTT. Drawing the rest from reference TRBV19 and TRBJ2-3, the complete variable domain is DGGITQSPKYLFRKEGQNVTLSCEQNLNHDAMYWYRQDPGQGLRLIYYSQIVNDFQKGDIAEGYSVSREKKESFPLTVTSAQKNPTAFYLCASSGGSASTDTQYFGPGTRLTVL.

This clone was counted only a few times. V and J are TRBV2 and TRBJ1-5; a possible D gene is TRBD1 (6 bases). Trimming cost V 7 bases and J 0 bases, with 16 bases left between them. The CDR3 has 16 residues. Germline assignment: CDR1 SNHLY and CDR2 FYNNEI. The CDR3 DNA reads TGTGCCAGCAAAGCCCACAGGGATTCTAGCAATCAGCCCCAGCATTTT. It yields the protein CASKAHRDSSNQPQHF.

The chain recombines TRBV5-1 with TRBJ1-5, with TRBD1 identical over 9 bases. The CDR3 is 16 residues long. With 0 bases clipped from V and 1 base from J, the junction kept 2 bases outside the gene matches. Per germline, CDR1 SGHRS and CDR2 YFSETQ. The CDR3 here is CASSLDGTGSNQPQHF. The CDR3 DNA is TGCGCCAGCAGCTTGGACGGGACAGGGAGCAATCAGCCCCAGCATTTT.

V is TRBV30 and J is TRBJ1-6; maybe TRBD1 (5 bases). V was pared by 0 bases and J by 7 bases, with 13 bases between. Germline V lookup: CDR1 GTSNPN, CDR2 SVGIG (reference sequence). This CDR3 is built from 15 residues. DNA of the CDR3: TGTGCCTGGAGTGTAGACAGCCCGACGAATTCACCCCTCCACTTT. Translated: CAWSVDSPTNSPLHF.

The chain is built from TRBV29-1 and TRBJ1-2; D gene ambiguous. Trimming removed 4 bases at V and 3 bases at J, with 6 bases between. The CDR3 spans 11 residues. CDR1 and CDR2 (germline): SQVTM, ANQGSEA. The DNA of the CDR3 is TGCAGCGTTGTTCAGGACTATGGCTACACCTTC. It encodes CSVVQDYGYTF.

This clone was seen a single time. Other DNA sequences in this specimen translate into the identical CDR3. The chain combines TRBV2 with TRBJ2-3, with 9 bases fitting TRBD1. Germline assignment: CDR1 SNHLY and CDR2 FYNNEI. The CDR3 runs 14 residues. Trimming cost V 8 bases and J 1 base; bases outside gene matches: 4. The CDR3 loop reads CASSRDRGTDTQYF. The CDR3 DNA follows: TGTGCCAGCTCCCGGGACAGGGGCACAGATACGCAGTATTTT. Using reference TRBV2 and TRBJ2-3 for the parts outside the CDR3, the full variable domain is EPEVTQTPSHQVTQMGQEVILRCVPISNHLYFYWYRQILGQKVEFLVSFYNNEISEKSEIFDDQFSVERPDGSNFTLKIRSTKLEDSAMYFCASSRDRGTDTQYFGPGTRLTVL.

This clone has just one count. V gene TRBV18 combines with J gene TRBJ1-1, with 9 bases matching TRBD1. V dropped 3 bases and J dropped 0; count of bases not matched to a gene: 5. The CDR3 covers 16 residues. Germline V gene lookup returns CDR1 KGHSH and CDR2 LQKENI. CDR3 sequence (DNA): TGTGCCAGCTCACCGAGCACAGGGGGCCTGAACACTGAAGCTTTCTTT. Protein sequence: CASSPSTGGLNTEAFF.

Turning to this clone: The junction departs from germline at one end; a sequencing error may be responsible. The CDR3 here is CSARERTVF. For the CDR3, the DNA is TGCAGTGCTAGAGAAAGGACAGTCTTC. J is TRBJ1-2 and V is TRBV20-1; tentative D call: TRBD1 (6 bases). Germline assignment: CDR1 DFQATT and CDR2 SNEGSKA (reference sequence). CDR3 length: 9 amino acids.

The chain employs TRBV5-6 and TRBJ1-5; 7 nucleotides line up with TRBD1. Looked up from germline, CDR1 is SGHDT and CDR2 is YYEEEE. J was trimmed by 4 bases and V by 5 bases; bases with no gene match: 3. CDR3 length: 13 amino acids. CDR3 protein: CASSRDRNQPQHF. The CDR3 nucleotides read TGTGCCAGCAGTCGGGACAGAAATCAGCCCCAGCATTTT.

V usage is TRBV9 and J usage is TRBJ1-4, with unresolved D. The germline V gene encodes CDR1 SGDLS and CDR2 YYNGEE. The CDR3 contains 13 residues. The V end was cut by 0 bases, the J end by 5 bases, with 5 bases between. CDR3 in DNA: TGTGCCAGCAGCGTAGCTCCGAATGAAAAACTGTTTTTT. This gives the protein CASSVAPNEKLFF.

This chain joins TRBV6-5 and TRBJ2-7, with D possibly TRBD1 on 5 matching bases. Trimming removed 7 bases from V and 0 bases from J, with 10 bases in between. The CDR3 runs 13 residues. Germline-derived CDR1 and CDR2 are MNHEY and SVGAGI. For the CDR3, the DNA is TGTGCCAGCAAGCAGGGAACCTCCTACGAGCAGTACGTC. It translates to CASKQGTSYEQYV.

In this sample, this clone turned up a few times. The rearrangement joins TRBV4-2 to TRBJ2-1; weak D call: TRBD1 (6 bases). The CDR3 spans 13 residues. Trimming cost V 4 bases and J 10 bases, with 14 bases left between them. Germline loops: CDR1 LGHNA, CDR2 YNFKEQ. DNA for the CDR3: TGTGCCAGCAGCCCCCCCACAGGGAAGGAGCAGTTCTTC. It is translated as CASSPPTGKEQFF.

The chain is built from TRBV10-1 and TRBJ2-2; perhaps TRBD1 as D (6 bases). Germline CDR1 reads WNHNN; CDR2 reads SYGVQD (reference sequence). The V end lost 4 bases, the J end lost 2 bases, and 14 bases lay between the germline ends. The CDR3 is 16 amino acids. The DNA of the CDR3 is TGCGCCAGCAGTGCGTCCGGGACACCAAACACCGGGGAGCTGTTTTTT. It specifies CASSASGTPNTGELFF.

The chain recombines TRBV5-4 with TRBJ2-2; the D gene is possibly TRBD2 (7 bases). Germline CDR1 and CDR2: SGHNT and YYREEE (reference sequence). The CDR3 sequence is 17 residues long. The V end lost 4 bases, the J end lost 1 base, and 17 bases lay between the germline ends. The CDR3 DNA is TGTGCCAGCAGCCCTCAAGGGGGGGGGCTGAACACCGGGGAGCTGTTTTTT. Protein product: CASSPQGGGLNTGELFF.

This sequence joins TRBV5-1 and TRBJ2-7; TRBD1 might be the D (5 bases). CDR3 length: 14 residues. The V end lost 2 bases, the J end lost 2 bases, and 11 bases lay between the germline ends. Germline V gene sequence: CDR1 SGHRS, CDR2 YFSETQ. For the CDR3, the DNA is TGCGCCAGCAGCTTTACAGGTCTAACCTACGAGCAGTACTTC. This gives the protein CASSFTGLTYEQYF.

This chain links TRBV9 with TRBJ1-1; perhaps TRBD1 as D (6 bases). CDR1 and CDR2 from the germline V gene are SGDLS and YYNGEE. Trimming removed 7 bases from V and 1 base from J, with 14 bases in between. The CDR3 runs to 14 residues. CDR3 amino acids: CASATGLANTEAFF. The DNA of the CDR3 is TGTGCCAGCGCAACAGGGTTGGCGAACACTGAAGCTTTCTTT.

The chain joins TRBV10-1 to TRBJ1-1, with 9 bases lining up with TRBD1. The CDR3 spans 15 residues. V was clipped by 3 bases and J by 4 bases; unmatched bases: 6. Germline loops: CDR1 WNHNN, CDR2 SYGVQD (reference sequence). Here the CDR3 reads CASSDQGTGITEAFF. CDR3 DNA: TGCGCCAGCAGTGACCAAGGGACAGGGATCACTGAAGCTTTCTTT.

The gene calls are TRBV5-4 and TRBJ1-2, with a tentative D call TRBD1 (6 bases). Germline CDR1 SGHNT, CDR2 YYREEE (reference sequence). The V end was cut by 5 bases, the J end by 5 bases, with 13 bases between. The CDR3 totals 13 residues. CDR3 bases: TGTGCCAGCAGTTCAGGGGAAGTTTATGGCTACACCTTC. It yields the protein CASSSGEVYGYTF.

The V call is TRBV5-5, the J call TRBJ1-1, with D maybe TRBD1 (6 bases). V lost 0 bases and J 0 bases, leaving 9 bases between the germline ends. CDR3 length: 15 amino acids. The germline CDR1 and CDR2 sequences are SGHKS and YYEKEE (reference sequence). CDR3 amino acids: CASSLETGLNTEAFF. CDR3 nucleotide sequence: TGTGCCAGCAGCTTGGAGACAGGTCTGAACACTGAAGCTTTCTTT. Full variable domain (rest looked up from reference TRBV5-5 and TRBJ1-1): DAGVTQSPTHLIKTRGQQVTLRCSPISGHKSVSWYQQVLGQGPQFIFQYYEKEERGRGNFPDRFSARQFPNYSSELNVNALLLGDSALYLCASSLETGLNTEAFFGQGTRLTVV.

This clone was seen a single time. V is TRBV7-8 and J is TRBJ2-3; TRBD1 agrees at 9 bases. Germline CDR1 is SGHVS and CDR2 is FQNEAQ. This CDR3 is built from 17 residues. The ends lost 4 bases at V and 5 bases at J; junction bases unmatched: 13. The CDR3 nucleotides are TGTGCCAGCAGCTCTAAGCCGGGACAGGGAAACGGAGATACGCAGTATTTT. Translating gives CASSSKPGQGNGDTQYF.

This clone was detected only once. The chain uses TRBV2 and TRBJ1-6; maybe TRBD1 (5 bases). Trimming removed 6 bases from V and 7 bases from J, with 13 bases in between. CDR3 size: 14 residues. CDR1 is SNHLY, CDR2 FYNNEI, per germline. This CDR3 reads CASRGFPGNSPLHF. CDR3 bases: TGTGCCAGCAGGGGATTCCCAGGGAATTCACCCCTCCACTTT.

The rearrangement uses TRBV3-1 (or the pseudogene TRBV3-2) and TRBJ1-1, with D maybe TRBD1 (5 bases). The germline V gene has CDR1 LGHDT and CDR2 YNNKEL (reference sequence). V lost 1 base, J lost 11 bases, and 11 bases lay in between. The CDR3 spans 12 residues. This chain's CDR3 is CASSQASGKAFF. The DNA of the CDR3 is TGTGCCAGCAGCCAAGCATCAGGGAAGGCTTTCTTT.

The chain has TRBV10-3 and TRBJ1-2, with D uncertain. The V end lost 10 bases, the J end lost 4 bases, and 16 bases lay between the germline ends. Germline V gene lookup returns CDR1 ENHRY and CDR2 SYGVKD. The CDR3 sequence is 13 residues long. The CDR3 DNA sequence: TGTGCCAGGTCAGTCTCCCCAGGCTATGGCTACACCTTC. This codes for CARSVSPGYGYTF.

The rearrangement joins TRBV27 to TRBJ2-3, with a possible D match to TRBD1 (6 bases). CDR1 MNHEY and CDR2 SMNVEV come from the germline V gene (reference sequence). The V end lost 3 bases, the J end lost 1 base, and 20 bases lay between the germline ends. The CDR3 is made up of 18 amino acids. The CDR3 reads CASSLRKTGSWGTDTQYF. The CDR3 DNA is TGTGCCAGCAGTTTGAGAAAGACAGGTTCTTGGGGCACAGATACGCAGTATTTT.

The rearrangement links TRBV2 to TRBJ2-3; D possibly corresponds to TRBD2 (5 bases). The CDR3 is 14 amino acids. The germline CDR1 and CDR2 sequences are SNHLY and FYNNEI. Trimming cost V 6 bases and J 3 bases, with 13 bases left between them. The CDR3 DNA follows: TGTGCCAGCAGGGGGAATCCGGGGACAGATACGCAGTATTTT. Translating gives CASRGNPGTDTQYF.

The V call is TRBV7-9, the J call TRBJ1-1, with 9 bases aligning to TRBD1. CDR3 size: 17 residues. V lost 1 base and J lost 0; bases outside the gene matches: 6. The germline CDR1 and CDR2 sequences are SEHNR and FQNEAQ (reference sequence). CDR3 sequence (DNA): TGTGCCAGCAGCTTAGTGGGACAGGGTTTGATGAACACTGAAGCTTTCTTT. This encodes CASSLVGQGLMNTEAFF.